This T cell receptor beta chain was sequenced in a study of tumor and adjacent non-tumor tissue in lung cancer (dated by TCRdb to 2016 to 2019). Regarding the complete study: Patients with adenocarcinoma (approximately twelve), squamous cell carcinoma (2) and small cell lung cancer (1) were included in the cohort. Ages among the roughly 15 patients ranged from roughly 30 to 85 years, there were about ten men and 5 women, and disease was at TNM stage I to III. Sequencing generated a total of more than 95,000,000 productive TCRbeta reads, averaging around 4.2 million reads per sample. Bulk TCRbeta repertoires were compared between lung tumor tissue and matched distant non-tumor lung tissue obtained from 15 lung cancer patients. For each patient, one tumor sample and one normal lung sample were taken, giving under 35 paired specimens that underwent TCRbeta CDR3 sequencing. Results and caveats for the whole study, not just this receptor: Neither the sequencing platform nor unique molecular identifiers are named or mentioned anywhere in the methods. A significantly larger cumulative share of the repertoire was made up by the top 100 clones in normal lung than in tumor tissue. TCR diversity was significantly higher in younger patients, and higher tumor TCR diversity was associated with shorter overall and disease-free survival. TCR diversity (inverse Simpson) was significantly higher in tumor than in normal lung tissue (roughly 430 vs 170, P = 0.0075, Mann-Whitney U test). Only around 16 patients were in the cohort, and the authors stated that larger samples and more detailed clinical data are needed. Peripheral blood was not sequenced, so blood TCRbeta repertoires in these lung cancer patients were not examined.

Its CDR3 holds 14 amino acids, cysteine through phenylalanine. CDR3 DNA only is kept here, 42 bases in frame from base 1. Trimmed from V: 2 bases; trimmed from J: 6 bases; junction bases lacking a gene match: 6. Taken from the germline V gene, the CDR1 and CDR2 loops are MDHEN and SYDVKM. RNA was isolated from bulk, unsorted tissue, and RNA quality was assessed with a NanoDrop ND-1000 and an Agilent 2100. The normal lung samples consisted of distant non-tumor tissue collected more than 3 cm from the tumor edge. Newly diagnosed lung cancer patients without prior chemotherapy who had been admitted for thoracic surgery in China between August and November 2014 were enrolled as donors. Anyone who had undergone radiotherapy or chemotherapy before, or who had another cancer at the same time, was left out of the study. Pieces of surgical tissue measuring about 1-2.1 cm3 were kept in RNAlater solution and stored at -80 degrees C until use.

Libraries came from multiplex PCR. The sequencer listed for this sample is Illumina HiSeq 2500. TCRbeta libraries were built by three rounds of nested PCR using primers (Table S4), following protocols modified from ARM-PCR. Before sequencing, PCR products in the 200-500 bp range were cut out of the gel and cleaned up using the QIAquick gel extraction kit. The study's processing was this. Trimmomatic was used to clean the reads, FLASH merged the cleaned reads into complete CDR3 sequences, and MiTCR assigned the sequences to V(D)J germline segments. Clonal diversity was computed as the inverse Simpson's index with VDJtools. In-frame sequences lacking a premature stop codon were counted as productive reads. The raw public data were reprocessed by TCRdb itself: fastp quality trimming at Q25, MiXCR clonotype calling, in-frame beta chains only. Every CDR3 protein is listed once, alongside the most common genes and DNA of its rows. The V and J calls shown here were made by TCRdb, not taken from the authors' results. For this sample the table gives fewer than 75,000 distinct CDR3 sequences, of which around 76% were detected only once. The ten biggest clones cover roughly 45% of the sample.

This clonotype has at least ten counts. Its binding antigen is unknown. One base away there is no much larger clone; base qualities are not given. The rearranged segments are TRBV28 and TRBJ2-7; 8 junctional bases match TRBD1. Sequenced: distant non-tumor lung tissue. The sequence was obtained from a man aged 55 to 69 with non-small cell lung cancer. The DNA sequence is as follows: TGTGCCAGCAGTTTAGGGGACAGGTATGGCGAGCAGTACTTC. Its protein reads: CASSLGDRYGEQYF.